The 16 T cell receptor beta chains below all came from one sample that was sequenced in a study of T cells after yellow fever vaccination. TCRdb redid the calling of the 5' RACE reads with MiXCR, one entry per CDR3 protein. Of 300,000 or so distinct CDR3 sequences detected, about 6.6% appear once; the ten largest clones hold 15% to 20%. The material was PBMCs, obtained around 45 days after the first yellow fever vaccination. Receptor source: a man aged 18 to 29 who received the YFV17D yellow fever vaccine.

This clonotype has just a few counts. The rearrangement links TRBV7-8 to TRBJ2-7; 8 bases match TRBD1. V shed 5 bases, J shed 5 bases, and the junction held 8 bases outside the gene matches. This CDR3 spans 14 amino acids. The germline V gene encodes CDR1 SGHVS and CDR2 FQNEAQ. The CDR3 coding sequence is TGTGCCAGCAGCCATGGACAGGGAAGGGACGAGCAGTACGTC. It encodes CASSHGQGRDEQYV.

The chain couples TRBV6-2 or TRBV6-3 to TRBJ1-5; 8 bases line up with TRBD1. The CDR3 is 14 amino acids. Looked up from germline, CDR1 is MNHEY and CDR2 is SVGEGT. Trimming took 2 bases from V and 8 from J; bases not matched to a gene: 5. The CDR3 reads CASSYGQGLEPQHF. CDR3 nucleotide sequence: TGTGCCAGCAGTTACGGACAGGGCCTTGAGCCCCAGCATTTT.

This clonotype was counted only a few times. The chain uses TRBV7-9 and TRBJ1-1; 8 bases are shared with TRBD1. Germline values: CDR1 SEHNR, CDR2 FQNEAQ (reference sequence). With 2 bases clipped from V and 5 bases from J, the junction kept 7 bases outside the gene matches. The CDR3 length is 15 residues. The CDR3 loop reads CASSLRQGARTEAFF. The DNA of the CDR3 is TGTGCCAGCAGCTTAAGGCAGGGGGCGAGGACTGAAGCTTTCTTT.

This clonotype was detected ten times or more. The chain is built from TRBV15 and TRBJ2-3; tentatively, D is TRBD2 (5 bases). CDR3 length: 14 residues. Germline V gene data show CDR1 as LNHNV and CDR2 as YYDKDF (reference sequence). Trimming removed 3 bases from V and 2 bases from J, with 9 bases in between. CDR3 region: CATSRELATDTQYF. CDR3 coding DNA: TGTGCCACCAGCAGGGAGCTAGCCACAGATACGCAGTATTTT.

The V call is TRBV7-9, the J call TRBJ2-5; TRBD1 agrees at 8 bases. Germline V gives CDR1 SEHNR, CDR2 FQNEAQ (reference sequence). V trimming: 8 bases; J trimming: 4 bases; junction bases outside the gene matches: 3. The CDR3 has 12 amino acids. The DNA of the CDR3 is TGTGCCAGCGTTGACAGGGGAGAGACCCAGTACTTC. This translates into CASVDRGETQYF.

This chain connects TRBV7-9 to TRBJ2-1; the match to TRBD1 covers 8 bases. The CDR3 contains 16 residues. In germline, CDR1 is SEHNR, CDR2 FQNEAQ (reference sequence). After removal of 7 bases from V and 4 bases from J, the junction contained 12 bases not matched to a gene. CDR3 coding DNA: TGTGCCAGCACCAATTCAGGGGGCTCCGTGTACAATGAGCAGTTCTTC. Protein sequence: CASTNSGGSVYNEQFF.

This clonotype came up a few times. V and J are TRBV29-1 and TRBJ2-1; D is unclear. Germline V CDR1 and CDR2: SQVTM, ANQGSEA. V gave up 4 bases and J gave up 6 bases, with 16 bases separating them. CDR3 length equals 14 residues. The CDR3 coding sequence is TGCAGCGTTGCGGTGACTTTTCCGGGCAATGAGCAGTTCTTC. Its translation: CSVAVTFPGNEQFF.

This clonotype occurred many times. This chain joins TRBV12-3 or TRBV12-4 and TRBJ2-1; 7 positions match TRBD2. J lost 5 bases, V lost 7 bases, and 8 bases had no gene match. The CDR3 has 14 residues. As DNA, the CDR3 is TGTGCCAGCACCAGCGGGGTCGGTAACAATGAGCAGTTCTTC. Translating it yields CASTSGVGNNEQFF.

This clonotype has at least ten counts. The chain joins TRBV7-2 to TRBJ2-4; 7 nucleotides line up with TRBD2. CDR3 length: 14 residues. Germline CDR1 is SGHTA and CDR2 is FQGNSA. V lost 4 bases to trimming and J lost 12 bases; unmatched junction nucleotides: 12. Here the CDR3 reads CASSSIGAGDCQYF. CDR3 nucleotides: TGTGCCAGCAGCTCAATAGGGGCGGGGGACTGTCAGTACTTC.

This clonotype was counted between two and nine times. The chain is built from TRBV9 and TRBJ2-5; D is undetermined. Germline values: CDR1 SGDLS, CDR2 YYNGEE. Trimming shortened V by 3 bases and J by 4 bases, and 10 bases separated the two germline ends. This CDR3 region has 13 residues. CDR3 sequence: CASSGKTTETQYF. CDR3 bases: TGTGCCAGCAGCGGTAAAACGACAGAGACCCAGTACTTC.

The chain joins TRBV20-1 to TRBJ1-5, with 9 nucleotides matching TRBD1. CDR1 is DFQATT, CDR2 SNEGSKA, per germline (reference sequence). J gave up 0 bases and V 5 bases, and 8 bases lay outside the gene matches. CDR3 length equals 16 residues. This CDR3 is CSALDRGKFSNQPQHF. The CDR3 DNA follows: TGCAGTGCTTTAGACAGGGGGAAGTTTAGCAATCAGCCCCAGCATTTT.

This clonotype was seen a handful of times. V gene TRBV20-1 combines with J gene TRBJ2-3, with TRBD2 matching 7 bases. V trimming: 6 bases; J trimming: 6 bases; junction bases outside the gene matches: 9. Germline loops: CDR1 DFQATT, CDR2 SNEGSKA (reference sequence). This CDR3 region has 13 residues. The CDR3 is CSAEGGATDTQYF. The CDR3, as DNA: TGCAGTGCAGAGGGAGGGGCCACGGATACGCAGTATTTT.

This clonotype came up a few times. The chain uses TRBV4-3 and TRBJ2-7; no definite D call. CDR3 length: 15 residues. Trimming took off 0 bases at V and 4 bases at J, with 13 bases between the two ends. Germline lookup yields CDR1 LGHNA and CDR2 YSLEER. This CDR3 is CASSQDIIGEYEQYF. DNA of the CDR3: TGCGCCAGCAGCCAAGATATAATTGGAGAGTACGAGCAGTACTTC.

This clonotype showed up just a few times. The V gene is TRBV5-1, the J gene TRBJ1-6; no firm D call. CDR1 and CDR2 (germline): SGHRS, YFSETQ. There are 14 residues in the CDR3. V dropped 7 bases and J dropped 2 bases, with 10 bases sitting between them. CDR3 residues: CASGERAYNSPLHF. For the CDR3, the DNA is TGCGCCAGCGGTGAGAGGGCCTATAATTCACCCCTCCACTTT.

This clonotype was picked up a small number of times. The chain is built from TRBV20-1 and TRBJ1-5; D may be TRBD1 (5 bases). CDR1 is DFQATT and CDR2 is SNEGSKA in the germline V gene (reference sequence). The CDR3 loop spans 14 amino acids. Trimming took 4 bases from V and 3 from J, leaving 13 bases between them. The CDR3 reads CSATGREYNQPQHF. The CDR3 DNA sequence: TGCAGTGCTACAGGGAGGGAGTACAATCAGCCCCAGCATTTT.

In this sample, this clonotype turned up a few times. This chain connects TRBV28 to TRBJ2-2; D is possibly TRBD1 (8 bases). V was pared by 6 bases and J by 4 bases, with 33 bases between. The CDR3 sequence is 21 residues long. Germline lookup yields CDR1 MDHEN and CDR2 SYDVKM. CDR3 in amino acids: CASRTLAVGRGRAGSTGELFF. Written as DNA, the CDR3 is TGTGCCAGCAGAACCTTAGCCGTTGGCAGGGGGCGAGCGGGGAGCACCGGGGAGCTGTTTTTT.